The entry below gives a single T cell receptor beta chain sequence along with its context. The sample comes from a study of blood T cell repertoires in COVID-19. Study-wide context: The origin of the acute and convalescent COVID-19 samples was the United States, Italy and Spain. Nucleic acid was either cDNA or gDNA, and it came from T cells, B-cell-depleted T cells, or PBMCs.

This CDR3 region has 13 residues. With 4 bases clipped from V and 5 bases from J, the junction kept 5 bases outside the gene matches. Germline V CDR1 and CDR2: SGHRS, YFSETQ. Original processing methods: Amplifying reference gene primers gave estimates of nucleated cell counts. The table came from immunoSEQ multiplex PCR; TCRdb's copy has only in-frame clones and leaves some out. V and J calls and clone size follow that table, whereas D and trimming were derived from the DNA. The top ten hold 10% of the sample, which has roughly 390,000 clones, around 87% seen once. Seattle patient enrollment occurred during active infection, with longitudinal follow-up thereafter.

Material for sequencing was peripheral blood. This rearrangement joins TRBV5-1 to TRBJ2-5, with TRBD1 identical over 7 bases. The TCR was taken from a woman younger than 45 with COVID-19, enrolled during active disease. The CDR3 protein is CASSPDRAETQYF. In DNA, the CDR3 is TGCGCCAGCAGCCCAGACAGGGCGGAGACCCAGTACTTC.